This entry describes one T cell receptor beta chain. The target antigen is unknown. TCRdb's table, derived via immunoSEQ multiplex PCR, lists solely in-frame clones and lacks some. The data show about 130,000 clones, about 86% seen once. The CDR3 runs to 17 residues. The data stem from a study of T cell responses to AZD1222 COVID-19 vaccine. Broader study findings: Reportedly, close to half of spike-specific TCRs are directed against unmutated variant regions. CD4 TCRs covered the whole spike, strongest at regions 160-218 and 743-854.

The sequence was collected from an adult in good health. This material consisted of peripheral blood, taken on day 0 of AZD1222 vaccination. This chain joins TRBV12-2 and TRBJ1-3. TRBV12-2 corresponds to a pseudogene. The CDR3 nucleotides read TGTGCAAGTCGCTTAGCTCCCCCCCGGTACTCTGGAAACACCATATATTTT. Its protein is CASRLAPPRYSGNTIYF.